This T cell receptor (beta chain) was observed in a study of blood T cell repertoires in COVID-19. On the study more broadly: Both acute and convalescent COVID-19 samples were obtained from the United States, Italy and Spain. Sample material is recorded as cDNA or gDNA derived from T cells, B-cell-depleted T cells, or PBMCs.

With V trimmed by 5 bases and J by 1 base, 6 bases remained unmatched. Germline CDR1 reads LNHDA; CDR2 reads SQIVND (reference sequence). CDR3 length: 15 amino acids. Original analysis: Reference gene primer amplification gave estimated nucleated cell counts. Libraries were prepared by immunoSEQ multiplex PCR; TCRdb keeps only in-frame clonotypes and omits some of them. From that table come the V and J calls and clone size; the DNA was used to work out D and trimming. The table has approximately 130,000 clones, roughly 90% seen once; the top ten hold approximately 8%. The clonotype originates from a man aged 50-60 years with acute or convalescent COVID-19. Sequencing was done on a sample of peripheral blood. The chain recombines TRBV19 with TRBJ2-7; 9 bases match TRBD1. CDR3 DNA: TGTGCCAGTAGTCGTATACAGGGGGCTTCCTACGAGCAGTACTTC. Translating it yields CASSRIQGASYEQYF.